Listed here are 22 T cell receptor beta chains from one sample, sequenced in a study of shared clonotypes between healthy human individuals. Generated by immunoSEQ multiplex PCR, the TCRdb table keeps only in-frame clones and is missing some. The top ten hold around 0.4% of the sample, which has fewer than 2.5 million clones, roughly 93% seen once. Source material: naive CD4+ T cells from PBMCs. Subset indicated: CD45RA+ positively selected. The receptors originated from a young man in good health. Some clones in this sample may be carry-over from other donors' samples.

J is TRBJ1-2 and V is TRBV7-2; 7 bases agree with TRBD1. J was trimmed by 2 bases and V by 1 base; bases with no gene match: 7. The CDR3 consists of 16 residues. CDR1 and CDR2 (germline): SGHTA, FQGNSA. The CDR3 DNA reads TGTGCCAGCAGCTTAGTTTTGGGGGGACAGAACTATGGCTACACCTTC. Translation: CASSLVLGGQNYGYTF.

V is TRBV2 and J is TRBJ2-1; D is perhaps TRBD2 (6 bases). Germline V gene lookup returns CDR1 SNHLY and CDR2 FYNNEI. The CDR3 extends over 13 amino acids. V was clipped by 6 bases and J by 3 bases, with 9 bases between them. The CDR3 DNA reads as TGTGCCAGCAGCGCGGACTACTACAATGAGCAGTTCTTC. It is translated as CASSADYYNEQFF.

This clone was found once. The chain recombines TRBV28 with TRBJ1-2; D gene unclear. Trimming shortened V by 10 bases and J by 8 bases, and 14 bases separated the two germline ends. Germline CDR1 and CDR2: MDHEN and SYDVKM. The CDR3 consists of 11 residues. CDR3 residues: CATSTTRGYTF. The DNA for the CDR3 is TGTGCCACCTCCACTACGAGAGGCTACACCTTC.

This rearrangement joins TRBV7-9 to TRBJ2-1, with a weak D call TRBD2 (6 bases). Germline V lookup: CDR1 SEHNR, CDR2 FQNEAQ (reference sequence). The length of the CDR3 is 16 residues. The V end was cut by 5 bases, the J end by 8 bases, with 22 bases between. CDR3 sequence: CASSPRWGSGQDEQFF. CDR3 DNA: TGTGCCAGCAGCCCCCGATGGGGGAGCGGGCAAGATGAGCAGTTCTTC.

The J gene is TRBJ2-1, the V gene TRBV4-2; a weak D match, TRBD1 (5 bases). V lost 2 bases to trimming and J lost 7 bases, with 12 bases between them. Germline V CDR1 and CDR2: LGHNA, YNFKEQ. The CDR3 runs to 14 residues. The CDR3 nucleotides read TGTGCCAGCAGCCAAAAAGGGGATGGGAATGAGCAGTTCTTC. Its protein product is CASSQKGDGNEQFF.

This clone was observed a single time. Within the sample, other DNA sequences also encode this same CDR3. The chain combines TRBV27 with TRBJ2-2; D call uncertain. Trimming took 2 bases from V and 4 from J, leaving 5 bases between them. This CDR3 comprises 13 residues. Germline V CDR1 and CDR2: MNHEY, SMNVEV (reference sequence). The CDR3 is CASSLTGTGELFF. CDR3 in DNA: TGTGCCAGCAGTTTAACTGGCACCGGGGAGCTGTTTTTT.

This chain links TRBV6-6 with TRBJ2-1; the D gene is possibly TRBD1 (6 bases). Germline V gene data show CDR1 as MNHNY and CDR2 as SVGAGI (reference sequence). The V end was cut by 10 bases, the J end by 2 bases, with 18 bases between. This CDR3 is 15 amino acids long. CDR3 in DNA: TGTGCCACCAGGAACCTAGGGGGAACCTACAATGAGCAGTTCTTC. Translated: CATRNLGGTYNEQFF.

J is TRBJ2-7 and V is TRBV7-2; perhaps TRBD1 as D (5 bases). Trimming left V 4 bases short and J 4 bases short, with 17 bases between. The germline V gene encodes CDR1 SGHTA and CDR2 FQGNSA. The CDR3 covers 15 residues. The CDR3, as DNA: TGTGCCAGCAGCTCCCATTATGTAGGGGATTACGAGCAGTACTTC. Translation gives CASSSHYVGDYEQYF.

The chain recombines TRBV6-5 with TRBJ2-7, with D possibly TRBD1 on 6 matching bases. The CDR3 is 14 residues long. V was clipped by 0 bases and J by 6 bases, with 12 bases between them. CDR1 is MNHEY and CDR2 is SVGAGI in the germline V gene. The CDR3 loop reads CASSYSSGAGEQYF. CDR3 coding DNA: TGTGCCAGCAGTTACTCGTCAGGGGCGGGCGAGCAGTACTTC.

The rearrangement uses TRBV28 and TRBJ2-3; 10 bases align to TRBD2. V dropped 1 base and J dropped 4; count of bases not matched to a gene: 5. The CDR3 contains 16 residues. Looked up from germline, CDR1 is MDHEN and CDR2 is SYDVKM. The CDR3, as DNA: TGTGCCAGCAGTTTATATGGTCTAGCGGGAGCAGATACGCAGTATTTT. This sequence encodes CASSLYGLAGADTQYF.

This sequence joins TRBV5-1 and TRBJ2-7; 8 positions match TRBD2. Germline CDR1 reads SGHRS; CDR2 reads YFSETQ. The length of the CDR3 is 13 residues. J was trimmed by 7 bases and V by 0 bases; bases with no gene match: 3. CDR3 in DNA: TGCGCCAGCAGCTTGGGACTAGCGCGGGAGCAGTACTTC. It yields the protein CASSLGLAREQYF. Together with reference TRBV5-1 and TRBJ2-7, the CDR3 gives the full variable domain: KAGVTQTPRYLIKTRGQQVTLSCSPISGHRSVSWYQQTPGQGLQFLFEYFSETQRNKGNFPGRFSGRQFSNSRSEMNVSTLELGDSALYLCASSLGLAREQYFGPGTRLTVT.

The chain joins TRBV2 to TRBJ2-3; 12 bases map to TRBD1. Germline CDR1 reads SNHLY; CDR2 reads FYNNEI. V was pared by 2 bases and J by 5 bases, with 5 bases of the junction left unmatched. The CDR3 has 16 amino acids. CDR3 nucleotide sequence: TGTGCCAGCAGTGAATTGGGGACAGGGGGCGTAGATACGCAGTATTTT. This encodes CASSELGTGGVDTQYF.

This rearrangement joins TRBV11-2 to TRBJ2-1; 10 nucleotides align to TRBD2. Germline loops: CDR1 SGHAT, CDR2 FQNNGV. Unmatched junction bases numbered 17, after V lost 5 bases and J lost 10 bases. This CDR3 spans 17 amino acids. CDR3 sequence reads: CASSLRGPSGSGSEQFF. The CDR3 DNA sequence: TGTGCCAGCAGCCTTAGAGGCCCTAGCGGGAGTGGGAGCGAGCAGTTCTTC. The entire variable domain, with the rest obtained from reference TRBV11-2 and TRBJ2-1, is as follows: EAGVAQSPRYKIIEKRQSVAFWCNPISGHATLYWYQQILGQGPKLLIQFQNNGVVDDSQLPKDRFSAERLKGVDSTLKIQPAKLEDSAVYLCASSLRGPSGSGSEQFFGPGTRLTVL.

This chain connects TRBV10-3 to TRBJ1-1, with a possible D match to TRBD1 (5 bases). The CDR3 consists of 15 residues. The germline CDR1 and CDR2 sequences are ENHRY and SYGVKD. Trimming stripped 10 bases from V and 2 bases from J, with 20 bases between. CDR3 in DNA: TGTGCCACCCAGGCTCGGGGGGGTTACAACACTGAAGCTTTCTTT. Translating gives CATQARGGYNTEAFF.

This chain uses TRBV28 with TRBJ2-3, with 12 bases fitting TRBD2. The CDR3 loop spans 18 amino acids. Germline lookup yields CDR1 MDHEN and CDR2 SYDVKM. J lost 0 bases, V lost 6 bases, and 10 bases had no gene match. CDR3 sequence: CASRPTRGTSGSTDTQYF. The CDR3 DNA follows: TGTGCCAGCAGACCTACCCGAGGGACTAGCGGGAGCACAGATACGCAGTATTTT.

The rearrangement links TRBV28 to TRBJ1-2, with no clear D. From germline, CDR1 is MDHEN and CDR2 SYDVKM. Trimming removed 7 bases from V and 8 bases from J, with 14 bases in between. This CDR3 has 12 residues. The CDR3 spells CASTTSLGGYTF. The CDR3 DNA follows: TGTGCCAGCACCACATCACTAGGAGGCTACACCTTC.

The chain carries TRBV7-9 and TRBJ1-6, with no clear D. Trimming shortened V by 2 bases and J by 8 bases, and 19 bases separated the two germline ends. CDR3 size: 17 residues. The germline V gene encodes CDR1 SEHNR and CDR2 FQNEAQ (reference sequence). This CDR3 reads CASSLRAEPFVHSPLHF. The DNA for the CDR3 is TGTGCCAGCAGCTTACGGGCAGAACCCTTTGTCCATTCACCCCTCCACTTT.

The chain links TRBV5-8 to TRBJ2-4; D possibly matches TRBD1 or TRBD2 (5 bases each). CDR1 SGHTS and CDR2 YDEGEE come from the germline V gene. This CDR3 comprises 18 residues. Trimming removed 0 bases at V and 0 bases at J, with 16 bases between. The DNA of the CDR3 is TGTGCCAGCAGCTTGGTCTATAGGGGACGGCTAGCCAAAAACATTCAGTACTTC. It yields the protein CASSLVYRGRLAKNIQYF.

The genes are TRBV7-2 and TRBJ2-1; perhaps TRBD2 as D (6 bases). Germline V gives CDR1 SGHTA, CDR2 FQGNSA. The CDR3 has 16 residues. Trimming shortened V by 1 base and J by 7 bases, and 17 bases separated the two germline ends. CDR3 bases: TGTGCCAGCAGCTTAGTCACCGGGAGCGGTTCGAATGAGCAGTTCTTC. The encoded protein is CASSLVTGSGSNEQFF.

This chain connects TRBV19 to TRBJ2-5, with 8 bases lining up with TRBD2. The CDR3 spans 15 residues. V gave up 4 bases and J gave up 5 bases; unmatched junction bases: 9. Germline V CDR1 and CDR2: LNHDA, SQIVND (reference sequence). CDR3 sequence: CASSTKRENWETQYF. The CDR3 nucleotides read TGTGCCAGTAGTACAAAGCGGGAGAACTGGGAGACCCAGTACTTC.

The V call is TRBV7-2, the J call TRBJ1-2, with a weak D call TRBD1 (6 bases). This CDR3 is 14 amino acids long. Germline CDR1 SGHTA, CDR2 FQGNSA. Trimming removed 2 bases at V and 5 bases at J, with 12 bases between. The CDR3 loop is CASSLKGGGYGYTF. The CDR3 DNA sequence: TGTGCCAGCAGCTTAAAGGGGGGCGGATATGGCTACACCTTC.

The CDR3 DNA sequence: TGCGCCAGCAGCCAAGAGGGGGGTCTAGCGGGAGTCTCTGATACGCAGTATTTT. Its protein is CASSQEGGLAGVSDTQYF. The chain combines TRBV4-1 with TRBJ2-3; 10 positions agree with TRBD2. The CDR3 has 18 residues. Germline loops: CDR1 MGHRA, CDR2 YSYEKL. Unmatched junction bases numbered 12, after V lost 0 bases and J lost 6 bases.